The clone carrying this TCR beta chain has ten or more counts. This sample was taken from a study of T-cell reconstitution after alpha-beta-depleted transplantation in children. Unique molecular identifiers featured in how the TCRbeta library was prepared. TCRdb used MiXCR to reprocess the PCR reads, holding one entry per CDR3 protein. The sample includes 240,000 or so distinct CDR3 sequences, 9.5% to 15% of them seen just once. V lost 6 bases, J lost 0 bases, and 5 bases stayed unmatched. The CDR3 is 15 residues long. Germline V lookup: CDR1 SGHRS, CDR2 YFSETQ. Sequenced here: PBMCs from the stem cell graft donor, sampled from the stem cell graft. The clonotype was recovered from a human donor who donated a stem cell graft to a child with acute lymphoblastic leukemia. The chain links TRBV5-1 to TRBJ1-1; 10 bases agree with TRBD1. CDR3 in amino acids: CASTGTGALNTEAFF. The CDR3, as DNA: TGCGCCAGCACCGGGACAGGGGCGTTGAACACTGAAGCTTTCTTT.